Sequencing of this T cell receptor beta chain was carried out in a study of Ad26.COV2.S vaccination and SARS-CoV-2 variants. Produced via immunoSEQ multiplex PCR; TCRdb's table is partial and in-frame only. The top ten clones hold over 2% of a sample with roughly 500,000 clones, roughly nine tenths of them seen once. This clone was recorded once. Treatment noted: some 20 received Ad26.COV2.S at low or high dose, single or two shots; several received placebo; per-sample allocation not given. The samples date from day 63 after the first vaccine or placebo injection. This sequence was found in a person between 18 and 60 years old who received the Ad26.COV2.S COVID-19 vaccine or a placebo. Sequencing was performed on peripheral blood, taken in a trial of Ad26.COV2.S vaccine versus placebo.

The CDR3 DNA reads TGTGCCAGCACCACGGCCGCAGATACGCAGTATTTT. As protein: CASTTAADTQYF. The genes are TRBV2 and TRBJ2-3, with no clear D. The germline CDR1 and CDR2 sequences are SNHLY and FYNNEI. The CDR3 spans 12 residues. With 7 bases removed from V and 4 bases from J, the gap between germline ends came to 9 bases. The whole variable domain, filled in from reference TRBV2 and TRBJ2-3, reads EPEVTQTPSHQVTQMGQEVILRCVPISNHLYFYWYRQILGQKVEFLVSFYNNEISEKSEIFDDQFSVERPDGSNFTLKIRSTKLEDSAMYFCASTTAADTQYFGPGTRLTVL.